The 17 T cell receptor beta chains below come from one sample, sequenced in a study of blood T cell repertoires in COVID-19. Data came from immunoSEQ multiplex PCR; TCRdb stores just in-frame clones and leaves some out. The sample lists roughly 100,000 clones, 88% seen once, with around 2.2% in the top ten. The sequencing sample was made of peripheral blood. These receptors all come from a man between 45 and 60 years old with COVID-19, enrolled during active disease.

This chain links TRBV2 with TRBJ2-7; D not certain. CDR1 SNHLY and CDR2 FYNNEI come from the germline V gene. CDR3 length equals 11 residues. Trimming took 4 bases from V and 5 from J, leaving 6 bases between them. Here the CDR3 DNA reads TGTGCCAGCAGTGTTGAGGACGAGCAGTACTTC. This gives the protein CASSVEDEQYF.

CDR3 sequence reads: CAWVQTQQGLNTEAFF. DNA for the CDR3: TGTGCCTGGGTTCAGACTCAACAGGGCTTGAACACTGAAGCTTTCTTT. The chain joins TRBV30 to TRBJ1-1; D perhaps matches TRBD1 (6 bases). The germline gives CDR1 GTSNPN, CDR2 SVGIG (reference sequence). The length of the CDR3 is 16 residues. V dropped 5 bases and J dropped 0 bases, with 19 bases sitting between them.

This chain links TRBV19 with TRBJ1-2, with D unresolved. This CDR3 contains 12 residues. The ends were cut back, 7 bases at V and 3 bases at J, with 9 bases in the middle. Germline CDR1 reads LNHDA; CDR2 reads SQIVND (reference sequence). The CDR3 reads CASTSMDYGYTF. In DNA, the CDR3 is TGTGCCAGTACTAGTATGGACTATGGCTACACCTTC.

This chain links TRBV5-1 with TRBJ2-1, with no clear D. The germline gives CDR1 SGHRS, CDR2 YFSETQ. Between the trimmed V and J ends, which lost 0 bases and 4 bases, there was a span of 5 bases. The CDR3 is made up of 13 amino acids. CDR3 protein: CASSLAQYNEQFF. The CDR3 nucleotides are TGCGCCAGCAGCTTGGCACAGTACAATGAGCAGTTCTTC.

This sequence joins TRBV6-5 and TRBJ2-7; 8 bases match TRBD1. There are 15 residues in the CDR3. CDR1 is MNHEY, CDR2 SVGAGI, per germline. V was pared by 4 bases and J by 6 bases, with 11 bases of the junction left unmatched. In nucleotides, the CDR3 is TGTGCCAGCAGTTTTGACAGGGGAGGACCCTCCGAGCAGTACTTC. This encodes CASSFDRGGPSEQYF.

The chain has TRBV3-1 (or the pseudogene TRBV3-2) and TRBJ1-1; D uncertain. Germline V lookup: CDR1 LGHDT, CDR2 YNNKEL (reference sequence). The CDR3 has 14 residues. The ends were cut back, 4 bases at V and 0 bases at J, with 9 bases in the middle. Here the CDR3 reads CASSPLPLNTEAFF. The DNA of the CDR3 is TGTGCCAGCAGCCCCCTTCCCCTGAACACTGAAGCTTTCTTT.

In this sample, this clone turned up once. The chain combines TRBV27 with TRBJ1-6; 7 positions match TRBD1. After removal of 2 bases from V and 1 base from J, the junction contained 2 bases not matched to a gene. Germline lookup yields CDR1 MNHEY and CDR2 SMNVEV (reference sequence). This CDR3 comprises 16 residues. This CDR3 is CASSLRGPSYNSPLHF. Here the CDR3 DNA reads TGTGCCAGCAGTTTAAGGGGGCCATCCTATAATTCACCCCTCCACTTT.

J is TRBJ2-1 and V is TRBV12-3 or TRBV12-4, with D perhaps matching TRBD1 (5 bases). This CDR3 comprises 11 residues. V was cut by 6 bases and J by 10 bases, with 10 bases left in between. The CDR3 DNA reads as TGTGCCAGCAGGAGGTCAGGGGAGCAGTTCTTC. Translated: CASRRSGEQFF.

This chain joins TRBV9 and TRBJ2-3; TRBD2 matches at 13 bases. The CDR3 is 17 amino acids. Germline-derived CDR1 and CDR2 are SGDLS and YYNGEE. V lost 3 bases to trimming and J lost 0 bases; unmatched junction nucleotides: 4. The CDR3 DNA sequence: TGTGCCAGCAGCGGGGGACTAGCGGGGTTCAGCACAGATACGCAGTATTTT. Translated, it gives CASSGGLAGFSTDTQYF.

This chain uses TRBV18 with TRBJ1-2; D is ambiguous. Trimming left V 6 bases short and J 8 bases short, with 16 bases between. The CDR3 totals 13 residues. CDR1 and CDR2 from the germline V gene are KGHSH and LQKENI. The CDR3 here is CASSPRGVGGYTF. CDR3 DNA sequence: TGTGCCAGCTCCCCGCGTGGAGTTGGCGGCTACACCTTC.

The gene calls are TRBV19 and TRBJ2-1; TRBD2 might be the D (6 bases). The V end was cut by 2 bases, the J end by 0 bases, with 8 bases between. Per the germline V gene, CDR1 is LNHDA and CDR2 is SQIVND (reference sequence). The CDR3 extends over 15 amino acids. DNA for the CDR3: TGTGCCAGTAGTATACGGGGGAGCTCCTACAATGAGCAGTTCTTC. It codes for CASSIRGSSYNEQFF.

V usage is TRBV15 and J usage is TRBJ2-1; D is unclear. V lost 4 bases and J 4 bases, leaving 11 bases between the germline ends. The CDR3 length is 14 residues. Germline CDR1 reads LNHNV; CDR2 reads YYDKDF (reference sequence). The CDR3 DNA sequence: TGTGCCACCAGCATGTTTGGGCAATACAATGAGCAGTTCTTC. As protein: CATSMFGQYNEQFF.

A single count supports this clone. This chain uses TRBV6-5 with TRBJ1-1; perhaps TRBD1 as D (5 bases). The CDR3 is made up of 14 amino acids. V was trimmed by 5 bases and J by 0 bases, leaving 10 bases between them. CDR1 and CDR2 from the germline V gene are MNHEY and SVGAGI. The CDR3 DNA sequence: TGTGCCAGCAGTACGACAGCTTTGAACACTGAAGCTTTCTTT. As protein: CASSTTALNTEAFF.

The chain joins TRBV9 to TRBJ1-6; D is uncertain. CDR3 length: 13 residues. V was clipped by 0 bases and J by 7 bases, with 5 bases between them. In germline, CDR1 is SGDLS, CDR2 YYNGEE. In DNA, the CDR3 is TGTGCCAGCAGCGTAGGGAGGAATTCACCCCTCCACTTT. Translating it yields CASSVGRNSPLHF.

This rearrangement joins TRBV5-4 to TRBJ1-1, with D tentatively TRBD1 (5 bases). This CDR3 contains 12 residues. V was cut by 4 bases and J by 7 bases, with 11 bases left in between. CDR1 is SGHNT and CDR2 is YYREEE in the germline V gene (reference sequence). CDR3 in amino acids: CASSAQGFEAFF. Here the CDR3 DNA reads TGTGCCAGCAGCGCGCAGGGCTTTGAAGCTTTCTTT.

The chain carries TRBV9 and TRBJ2-3, with 8 bases fitting TRBD2. From germline, CDR1 is SGDLS and CDR2 YYNGEE. The CDR3 is 18 amino acids. The J segment lost 0 bases and the V segment lost 0 bases, leaving 9 bases of the junction unmatched. The CDR3 is CASSVAHGSGGSTDTQYF. In nucleotides, the CDR3 is TGTGCCAGCAGCGTAGCTCACGGGTCGGGGGGGAGCACAGATACGCAGTATTTT.

This chain uses TRBV4-1 with TRBJ1-6; 7 nucleotides agree with TRBD1. The CDR3 is 14 amino acids. The V gene end was trimmed by 10 bases and the J gene end by 6 bases; junction bases not matched to a gene: 9. The germline V gene has CDR1 MGHRA and CDR2 YSYEKL. CDR3 in DNA: TGCGCCACCGCCCAGGGGGTTATTAATTCACCCCTCCACTTT. Translation gives CATAQGVINSPLHF.